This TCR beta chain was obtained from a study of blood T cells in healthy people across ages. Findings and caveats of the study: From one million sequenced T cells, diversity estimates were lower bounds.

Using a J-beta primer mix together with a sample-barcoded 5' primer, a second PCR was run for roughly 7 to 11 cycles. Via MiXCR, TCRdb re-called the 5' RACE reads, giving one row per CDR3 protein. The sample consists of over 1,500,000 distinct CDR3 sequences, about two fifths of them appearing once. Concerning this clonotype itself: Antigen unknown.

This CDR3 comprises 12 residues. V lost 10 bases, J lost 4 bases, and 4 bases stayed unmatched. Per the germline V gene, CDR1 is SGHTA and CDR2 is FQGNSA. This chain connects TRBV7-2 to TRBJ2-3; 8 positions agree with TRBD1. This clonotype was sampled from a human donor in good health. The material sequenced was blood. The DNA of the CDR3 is TGTGCCATCCCAGGGGGCGCAGATACGCAGTATTTT. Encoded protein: CAIPGGADTQYF. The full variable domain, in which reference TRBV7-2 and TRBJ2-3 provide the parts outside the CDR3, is GAGVSQSPSNKVTEKGKDVELRCDPISGHTALYWYRQSLGQGLEFLIYFQGNSAPDKSGLPSDRFSAERTGGSVSTLTIQRTQQEDSAVYLCAIPGGADTQYFGPGTRLTVL.